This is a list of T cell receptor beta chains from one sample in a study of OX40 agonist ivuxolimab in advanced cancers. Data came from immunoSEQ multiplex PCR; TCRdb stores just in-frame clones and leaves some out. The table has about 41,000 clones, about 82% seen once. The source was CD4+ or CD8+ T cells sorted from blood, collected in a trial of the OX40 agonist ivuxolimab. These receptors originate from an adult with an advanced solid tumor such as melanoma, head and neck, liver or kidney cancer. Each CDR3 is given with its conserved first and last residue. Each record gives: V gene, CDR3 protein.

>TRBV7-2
CASSLRLAGGDTQYF
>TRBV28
CASGVGTGPYEQYF
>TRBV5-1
CASSSGGAGYQETQYF
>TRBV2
CASSVGQKGTKRHYEQFF
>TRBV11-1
CASSSRTEKLFF
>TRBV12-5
CASGRTSGYVGETQYF
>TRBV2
CANGQGISGRSGVTDTQYF
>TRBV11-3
CASSLARRTSGSGGTDTQYF
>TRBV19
CASSIWGEAFF
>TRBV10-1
CASRSQGDEQYF
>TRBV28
CASSLRTGYGYTF
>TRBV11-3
CASSLEGLEVGETQYF
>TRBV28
CASSQGRQETQYF
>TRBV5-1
CASSLADRGLHEQYF
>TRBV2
CATRRSTFSNQPQHF
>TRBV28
CASSLGGGGAFPEAFF
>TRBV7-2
CASSTNRGKDTEAFF
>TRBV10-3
CAISPSGTLGEAFF
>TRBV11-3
CASRTATDTQYF
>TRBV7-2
CASSLVLLAGYNEQFF
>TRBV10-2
CASRALNQPQHF
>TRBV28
CASSLRGGTDTQYF
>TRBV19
CASQLPGKTNEKLFF
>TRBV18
CASSSTGAASTDTQYF
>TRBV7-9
CASSRTGGGYEQFF
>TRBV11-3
CASSTRTLAGGGTGELFF
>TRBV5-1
CASSSFLGGPTGELFF
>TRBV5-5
CASSLSSGSVQYF
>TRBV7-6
CASSLGSGDTSGNTIYF
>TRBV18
CASSPTTGDISWTNEKLFF
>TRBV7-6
CASSPTGGGETQYF
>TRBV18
CASSPPTPGQRNNEQFF
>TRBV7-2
CASSLWGGNTEAFF
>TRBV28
CASTNPNTGELFF
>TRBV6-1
CASWRDAAYEQYF
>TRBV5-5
CASQLPGQGATYEQYF
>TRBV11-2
CASSSDVKTEHYGYTF
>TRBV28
CASTLWGSYEQYF
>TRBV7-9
CASSPALLGTSGSRQYF
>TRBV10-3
CAIANKNRDPGDEQFF
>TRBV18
CASSPDSNEDEAFF
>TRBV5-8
CASSLPDRVRETQYF
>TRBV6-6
CASSWTGQNIQYF
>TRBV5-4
CASSANTGGEFEQYF
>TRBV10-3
CAIRTGSKETQYF
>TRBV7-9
CASSLRGREGEQFF
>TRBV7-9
CASSWEKGGNTEAFF